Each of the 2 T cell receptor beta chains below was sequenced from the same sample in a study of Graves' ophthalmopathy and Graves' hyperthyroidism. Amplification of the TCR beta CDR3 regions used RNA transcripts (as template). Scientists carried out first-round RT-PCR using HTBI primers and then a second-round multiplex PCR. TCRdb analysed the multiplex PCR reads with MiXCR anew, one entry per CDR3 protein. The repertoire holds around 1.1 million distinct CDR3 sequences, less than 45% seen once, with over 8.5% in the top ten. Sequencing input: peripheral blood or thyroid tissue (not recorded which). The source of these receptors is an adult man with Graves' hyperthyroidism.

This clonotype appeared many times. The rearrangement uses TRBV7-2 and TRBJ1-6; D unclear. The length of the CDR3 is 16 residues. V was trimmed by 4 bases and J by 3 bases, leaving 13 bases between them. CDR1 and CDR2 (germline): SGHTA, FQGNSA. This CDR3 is CASSSPSGLYNSPLHF. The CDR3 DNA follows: TGTGCCAGCAGCTCCCCCTCCGGACTCTATAATTCACCCCTCCACTTT.

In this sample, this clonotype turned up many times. The CDR3 nucleotides read TGTGCCAGCAGTGCGGGGGGACAGGGCAATCAGCCCCAGCATTTT. Protein product: CASSAGGQGNQPQHF. The rearrangement uses TRBV6-2 or TRBV6-3 and TRBJ1-5; 8 positions agree with TRBD1. With 5 bases clipped from V and 2 bases from J, the junction kept 5 bases outside the gene matches. The CDR3 sequence is 15 residues long. Germline CDR1 reads MNHEY; CDR2 reads SVGEGT.